A single sample gave rise to the 30 T cell receptor beta chains below, sequenced in a study of T cell repertoires in aging, cancer and after chemotherapy. TRB rearrangements spanning V, D and J were amplified using mixed TRB-A/B primers. One entry per CDR3 protein, called by TCRdb with MiXCR from the multiplex PCR reads. The table includes roughly 1,600 distinct CDR3 sequences, more than 20% detected once. Amplification of TCR beta used genomic DNA extracted from peripheral blood. Material for sequencing was blood. The receptors here all came from a human donor with a solid tumor.

The J gene is TRBJ2-5, the V gene TRBV11-2, with unresolved D. V lost 3 bases and J 5 bases, leaving 13 bases between the germline ends. Looked up from germline, CDR1 is SGHAT and CDR2 is FQNNGV. This CDR3 contains 14 residues. The CDR3, as DNA: TGTGCCAGCAGCTTGCTGGGCCAAGGGGAGACCCAGTACTTC. The encoded protein is CASSLLGQGETQYF.

The chain uses TRBV20-1 and TRBJ2-1; tentative D call: TRBD2 (7 bases). Per germline, CDR1 DFQATT and CDR2 SNEGSKA (reference sequence). This CDR3 contains 14 residues. Trimming shortened V by 1 base and J by 6 bases, and 13 bases separated the two germline ends. The CDR3 nucleotides read TGCAGTGCTAGAGTGGCGGGGGCTGGCAATGAGCAGTTCTTC. Protein sequence: CSARVAGAGNEQFF.

The table lists this clonotype with a few counts. This chain uses TRBV11-2 with TRBJ1-4; D remains ambiguous. Trimming took off 0 bases at V and 0 bases at J, with 8 bases between the two ends. The germline V gene has CDR1 SGHAT and CDR2 FQNNGV. This CDR3 spans 16 amino acids. CDR3 sequence reads: CASSLDPGATNEKLFF. Here the CDR3 DNA reads TGTGCCAGCAGCTTAGATCCCGGAGCAACTAATGAAAAACTGTTTTTT. Using reference TRBV11-2 and TRBJ1-4 for the parts outside the CDR3, the full variable domain is EAGVAQSPRYKIIEKRQSVAFWCNPISGHATLYWYQQILGQGPKLLIQFQNNGVVDDSQLPKDRFSAERLKGVDSTLKIQPAKLEDSAVYLCASSLDPGATNEKLFFGSGTQLSVL.

By share, this clonotype counts as large. The DNA is left out, because the CDR3 cannot be placed on it with certainty; the CDR3 is given as TCRdb lists it. J is TRBJ2-3 and V is TRBV7-5; the D call TRBD2 from the table was never checked on the DNA. TRBV7-5 is a known pseudogene. A total of 19 residues make up the CDR3, ends included. The CDR3: CISVSEASGLSLWTDTQYF.

This clonotype was seen a few times. This rearrangement joins TRBV7-9 to TRBJ1-5; D is perhaps TRBD1 (5 bases). V dropped 4 bases and J dropped 13 bases, with 17 bases sitting between them. Germline values: CDR1 SEHNR, CDR2 FQNEAQ (reference sequence). The CDR3 sequence is 13 residues long. The CDR3 DNA follows: TGTGCCAGCAGCTCGGGGGTTGGCGGAAAGCAGCATTTT. Protein product: CASSSGVGGKQHF. The full variable domain, in which reference TRBV7-9 and TRBJ1-5 provide the parts outside the CDR3, is DTGVSQNPRHKITKRGQNVTFRCDPISEHNRLYWYRQTLGQGPEFLTYFQNEAQLEKSRLLSDRFSAERPKGSFSTLEIQRTEQGDSAMYLCASSSGVGGKQHFGDGTRLSIL.

By share, this clonotype counts as medium-sized. V and J are TRBV6-6 and TRBJ2-1, with 8 nucleotides matching TRBD2. CDR3 length: 14 amino acids. V lost 1 base to trimming and J lost 8 bases; unmatched junction nucleotides: 4. Germline CDR1 reads MNHNY; CDR2 reads SVGAGI (reference sequence). CDR3 nucleotide sequence: TGTGCCAGCAGTTACTATAGCGGGGTGGATGAGCAGTTCTTC. It is translated as CASSYYSGVDEQFF.

This clonotype was detected only a few times. V usage is TRBV15 and J usage is TRBJ2-5, with a possible D match to TRBD1 (5 bases). The CDR3 contains 13 residues. Germline V gives CDR1 LNHNV, CDR2 YYDKDF (reference sequence). The V end was cut by 2 bases, the J end by 5 bases, with 9 bases between. Written as DNA, the CDR3 is TGTGCCACCAGCAGACAGGGTGGGGAGACCCAGTACTTC. Translation gives CATSRQGGETQYF.

This clonotype is medium-sized by share. The J gene is TRBJ1-5, the V gene TRBV29-1; D uncertain. The CDR3 length is 11 residues. V shed 4 bases and J shed 11 bases, with 12 bases lying between them. The germline V gene encodes CDR1 SQVTM and CDR2 ANQGSEA. The CDR3 bases are TGCAGCGTTGCGAGTAGCGGGTCCCAGCATTTT. Translating gives CSVASSGSQHF.

This clonotype rates as large (0.1 to 1%). The chain couples TRBV7-2 to TRBJ1-2; perhaps TRBD1 as D (6 bases). In germline, CDR1 is SGHTA, CDR2 FQGNSA. The CDR3 has 13 amino acids. With 5 bases removed from V and 3 bases from J, the gap between germline ends came to 10 bases. The CDR3 DNA follows: TGTGCCAGCAGCCGAGGGGGTTACTATGGCTACACCTTC. It specifies CASSRGGYYGYTF.

Judged by abundance, this clonotype is medium-sized (0.01 to 0.1%). The J gene is TRBJ2-2, the V gene TRBV6-5; D not certain. Per germline, CDR1 MNHEY and CDR2 SVGAGI. V dropped 4 bases and J dropped 1 base, with 4 bases sitting between them. This CDR3 region has 13 residues. CDR3 amino acids: CASSSQNTGELFF. CDR3 DNA: TGTGCCAGCAGTTCCCAGAACACCGGGGAGCTGTTTTTT.

For this clonotype: A much larger clonotype is one base distant, so this may be a read error. The chain carries TRBV6-5 and TRBJ1-1, with D tentatively TRBD1 (6 bases). V lost 6 bases and J lost 6, with 11 bases in between. The germline V gene encodes CDR1 MNHEY and CDR2 SVGAGI. This CDR3 spans 12 amino acids. CDR3: CASRQQGSEAFF. The CDR3 DNA is TGTGCCAGCAGGCAACAGGGCTCTGAAGCTTTCTTT.

This clonotype was seen a handful of times. The rearrangement joins TRBV4-2 to TRBJ2-2; TRBD1 matches at 8 bases. The CDR3 is 16 residues long. Per the germline V gene, CDR1 is LGHNA and CDR2 is YNFKEQ. The ends lost 2 bases at V and 3 bases at J; junction bases unmatched: 5. This CDR3 is CASSQRQGAYTGELFF. CDR3 nucleotide sequence: TGTGCCAGCAGCCAACGGCAGGGGGCGTACACCGGGGAGCTGTTTTTT.

This clonotype was seen only a few times. This chain links TRBV6-2 or TRBV6-3 with TRBJ2-2; 8 bases map to TRBD2. CDR3 size: 15 residues. The junction had 4 bases not matched to a gene; V was cut back by 5 bases and J by 2 bases. Germline CDR1 is MNHEY and CDR2 is SVGEGT. In nucleotides, the CDR3 is TGTGCCAGCAGTCCGCGGGGGGCCAACACCGGGGAGCTGTTTTTT. Translation gives CASSPRGANTGELFF.

By share of the sample, this clonotype is medium-sized. The V and J genes are TRBV12-3 or TRBV12-4 and TRBJ1-1; no firm D call. CDR3 length: 13 amino acids. V lost 3 bases to trimming and J lost 1 base, with 6 bases between them. CDR3 DNA sequence: TGTGCCAGCAGTTTCAACGGGAACACTGAAGCTTTCTTT. It codes for CASSFNGNTEAFF.

Turning to this clonotype: One base away lies a much larger clone, so this may be a sequencing read error. The chain has TRBV19 and TRBJ1-1; 9 nucleotides match TRBD1. Looked up from germline, CDR1 is LNHDA and CDR2 is SQIVND (reference sequence). This CDR3 spans 15 amino acids. The CDR3 loop is CARSTQGQGWTEAFF. As DNA, the CDR3 is TGTGCCAGAAGTACCCAGGGACAGGGATGGACTGAAGCTTTCTTT.

This sequence joins TRBV6-5 and TRBJ1-1, with TRBD1 matching over 7 bases. The V gene end was trimmed by 4 bases and the J gene end by 8 bases; junction bases not matched to a gene: 10. CDR3 size: 14 residues. The germline V gene encodes CDR1 MNHEY and CDR2 SVGAGI. CDR3 sequence reads: CASSFDRALQEAFF. The CDR3 bases are TGTGCCAGCAGTTTTGACAGGGCCCTGCAGGAAGCTTTCTTT.

This clonotype appeared a single time. The V call is TRBV30, the J call TRBJ2-7; D is ambiguous. Germline CDR1 GTSNPN, CDR2 SVGIG (reference sequence). This CDR3 has 12 amino acids. V was trimmed by 6 bases and J by 5 bases, leaving 14 bases between them. The CDR3 DNA reads TGTGCCTGTACGGTCACAGAGGACGAGCAGTACTTC. This gives the protein CACTVTEDEQYF.

By sample fraction, this clonotype is medium-sized (0.01 to 0.1%). The rearrangement joins TRBV30 to TRBJ1-5; D not resolved. In germline, CDR1 is GTSNPN, CDR2 SVGIG (reference sequence). V dropped 0 bases and J dropped 2 bases, with 8 bases sitting between them. The CDR3 totals 14 residues. CDR3 amino acids: CAWSVRGGNQPQHF. The CDR3 DNA reads as TGTGCCTGGAGTGTACGTGGCGGCAATCAGCCCCAGCATTTT.

Only a few counts were recorded for this clonotype. This chain joins TRBV5-1 and TRBJ1-4; perhaps TRBD1 as D (6 bases). The CDR3 is made up of 16 amino acids. Germline-derived CDR1 and CDR2 are SGHRS and YFSETQ. V was shortened by 4 bases and J by 7 bases, with 20 bases between the two germline ends. The CDR3 protein is CASSPSQGHAAEKLFF. Here the CDR3 DNA reads TGCGCCAGCAGCCCTAGTCAGGGGCACGCGGCTGAAAAACTGTTTTTT. Complete variable domain (other parts from reference TRBV5-1 and TRBJ1-4): KAGVTQTPRYLIKTRGQQVTLSCSPISGHRSVSWYQQTPGQGLQFLFEYFSETQRNKGNFPGRFSGRQFSNSRSEMNVSTLELGDSALYLCASSPSQGHAAEKLFFGSGTQLSVL.

By proportion, this clonotype is hyperexpanded. This rearrangement joins TRBV27 to TRBJ2-7; D could derive from TRBD1 or TRBD2 (5 bases each). V lost 3 bases to trimming and J lost 6 bases, with 9 bases between them. This CDR3 is built from 12 residues. CDR1 is MNHEY and CDR2 is SMNVEV in the germline V gene (reference sequence). The CDR3 DNA reads as TGTGCCAGCAGTTTTTTGAGGGGCGAGCAGTACTTC. The encoded protein is CASSFLRGEQYF.

This clonotype was detected only a few times. CDR3 sequence: CATLEDSYNEQFF. The CDR3 DNA follows: TGTGCCACACTGGAGGACTCCTACAATGAGCAGTTCTTC. The rearrangement links TRBV7-9 to TRBJ2-1; D is perhaps TRBD2 (5 bases). V was clipped by 10 bases and J by 0 bases, with 10 bases between them. Germline assignment: CDR1 SEHNR and CDR2 FQNEAQ (reference sequence). This CDR3 is built from 13 residues.

This chain connects TRBV9 to TRBJ1-3; the match to TRBD1 covers 9 bases. Germline loops: CDR1 SGDLS, CDR2 YYNGEE. The V and J ends lost 4 bases and 0 bases, in that order; junction bases with no gene match: 17. The CDR3 contains 20 residues. The CDR3 DNA reads TGTGCCAGCAGCCCATCGGACAGGGGCGAGGGGTTTATCTCTGGAAACACCATATATTTT. Encoded protein: CASSPSDRGEGFISGNTIYF.

Sample share makes this clonotype large (0.1 to 1%). The chain joins TRBV27 to TRBJ1-5, with TRBD1 matching over 8 bases. Germline V gene data show CDR1 as MNHEY and CDR2 as SMNVEV (reference sequence). The CDR3 contains 15 residues. V shed 6 bases, J shed 2 bases, and the junction held 6 bases outside the gene matches. Here the CDR3 DNA reads TGTGCCAGCAGAGGACAGGGTCAAGGCAATCAGCCCCAGCATTTT. Its protein is CASRGQGQGNQPQHF.

This clonotype is medium-sized. CDR3 DNA: TGTGCCAGCAGCTTGGTTGCGAACGAGCAGTACTTC. This codes for CASSLVANEQYF. The chain recombines TRBV7-2 with TRBJ2-7, with D unclear. V dropped 3 bases and J dropped 5 bases, with 8 bases sitting between them. Germline-derived CDR1 and CDR2 are SGHTA and FQGNSA. This CDR3 comprises 12 residues.

Note on this clonotype: A much larger clone is a single base away; this may be a read error. The rearrangement uses TRBV19 and TRBJ1-1; a possible D gene is TRBD1 (5 bases). The germline V and J ends were trimmed by 3 bases and 5 bases, with 7 bases remaining between them. The CDR3 extends over 12 amino acids. CDR1 and CDR2 from the germline V gene are LNHDA and SQIVND (reference sequence). CDR3: CASSIQGTEAFF. CDR3 nucleotides: TGTGCCAGTAGTATTCAGGGTACTGAAGCTTTCTTT. Based on the CDR3 plus reference TRBV19 and TRBJ1-1, the full variable domain is DGGITQSPKYLFRKEGQNVTLSCEQNLNHDAMYWYRQDPGQGLRLIYYSQIVNDFQKGDIAEGYSVSREKKESFPLTVTSAQKNPTAFYLCASSIQGTEAFFGQGTRLTVV.

This clonotype came up a few times. V usage is TRBV12-3 or TRBV12-4 and J usage is TRBJ1-1; the match to TRBD1 covers 7 bases. The CDR3 runs 14 residues. V lost 4 bases and J lost 5; bases outside the gene matches: 7. The CDR3 DNA reads TGTGCCAGCAGTTCCCTGACAGGGTTAACTGAAGCTTTCTTT. Its protein is CASSSLTGLTEAFF.

The chain uses TRBV7-9 and TRBJ2-2; 8 positions agree with TRBD2. Germline trimming cut 7 bases from V and 4 bases from J; bases unmatched to any gene: 8. The CDR3 is 15 amino acids. CDR1 SEHNR and CDR2 FQNEAQ come from the germline V gene (reference sequence). The CDR3: CASTDGGAGTGELFF. The CDR3 nucleotides read TGTGCCAGCACCGACGGGGGGGCTGGCACCGGGGAGCTGTTTTTT.

By sample fraction, this clonotype is medium-sized. The chain recombines TRBV27 with TRBJ1-2; D gene uncertain. Trimming shortened V by 0 bases and J by 3 bases, and 8 bases separated the two germline ends. The length of the CDR3 is 14 residues. Germline V gene sequence: CDR1 MNHEY, CDR2 SMNVEV (reference sequence). The CDR3 loop is CASSLSRQYYGYTF. The CDR3 DNA reads as TGTGCCAGCAGTTTATCGCGCCAGTACTATGGCTACACCTTC.

The rearrangement joins TRBV5-1 to TRBJ2-5; the D gene is possibly TRBD1 (7 bases). The CDR3 consists of 16 residues. Germline V gives CDR1 SGHRS, CDR2 YFSETQ. Trimming took off 2 bases at V and 2 bases at J, with 16 bases between the two ends. CDR3 in DNA: TGCGCCAGCAGCTTTGGGGGCAGGGGGAGGCAAGAGACCCAGTACTTC. This gives the protein CASSFGGRGRQETQYF.

This clonotype was detected a few times. The genes are TRBV11-3 and TRBJ1-2, with 7 bases matching TRBD1. Germline loops: CDR1 SGHNT, CDR2 YENEEA. The CDR3 has 15 residues. V dropped 5 bases and J dropped 0; count of bases not matched to a gene: 6. CDR3 sequence reads: CASSPRDSSNYGYTF. CDR3 DNA sequence: TGTGCCAGCAGCCCCCGGGACAGTTCTAACTATGGCTACACCTTC.